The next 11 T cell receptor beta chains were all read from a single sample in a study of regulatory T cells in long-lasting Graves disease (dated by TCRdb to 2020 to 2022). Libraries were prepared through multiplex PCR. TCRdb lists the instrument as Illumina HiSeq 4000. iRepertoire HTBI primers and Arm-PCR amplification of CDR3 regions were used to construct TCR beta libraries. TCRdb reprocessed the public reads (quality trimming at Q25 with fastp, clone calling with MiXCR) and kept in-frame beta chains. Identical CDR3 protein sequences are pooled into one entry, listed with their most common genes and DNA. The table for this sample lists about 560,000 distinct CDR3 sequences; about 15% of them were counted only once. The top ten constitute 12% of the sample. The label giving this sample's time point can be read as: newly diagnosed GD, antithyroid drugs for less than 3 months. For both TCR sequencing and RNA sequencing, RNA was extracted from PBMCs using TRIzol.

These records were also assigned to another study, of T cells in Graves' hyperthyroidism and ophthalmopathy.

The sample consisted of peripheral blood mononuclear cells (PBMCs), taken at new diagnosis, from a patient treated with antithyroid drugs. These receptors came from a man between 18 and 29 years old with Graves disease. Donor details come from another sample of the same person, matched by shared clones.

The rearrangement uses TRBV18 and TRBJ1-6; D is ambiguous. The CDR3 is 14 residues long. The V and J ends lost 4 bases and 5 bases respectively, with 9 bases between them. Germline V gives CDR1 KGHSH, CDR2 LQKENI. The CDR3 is CASSLNSDNSPLHF. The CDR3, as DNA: TGTGCCAGCTCACTGAACAGTGATAATTCACCCCTCCACTTT.

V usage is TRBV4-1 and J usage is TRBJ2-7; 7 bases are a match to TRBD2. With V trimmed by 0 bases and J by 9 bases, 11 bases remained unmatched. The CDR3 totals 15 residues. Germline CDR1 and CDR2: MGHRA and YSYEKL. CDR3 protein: CASSQDWDYRGLQYF. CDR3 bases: TGCGCCAGCAGCCAAGATTGGGACTACCGTGGCTTGCAGTACTTC.

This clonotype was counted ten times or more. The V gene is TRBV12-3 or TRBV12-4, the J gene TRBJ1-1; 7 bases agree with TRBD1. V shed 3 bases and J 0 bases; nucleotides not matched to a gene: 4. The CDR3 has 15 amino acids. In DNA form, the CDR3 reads TGTGCCAGCAGTTTGGGGACAGAGATGAACACTGAAGCTTTCTTT. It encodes CASSLGTEMNTEAFF.

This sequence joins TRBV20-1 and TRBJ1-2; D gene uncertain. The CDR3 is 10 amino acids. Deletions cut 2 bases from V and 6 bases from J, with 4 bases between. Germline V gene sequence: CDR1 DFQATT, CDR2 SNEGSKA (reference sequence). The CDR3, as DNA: TGCAGTGCTAGAAGAAATGGCTACACCTTC. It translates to CSARRNGYTF.

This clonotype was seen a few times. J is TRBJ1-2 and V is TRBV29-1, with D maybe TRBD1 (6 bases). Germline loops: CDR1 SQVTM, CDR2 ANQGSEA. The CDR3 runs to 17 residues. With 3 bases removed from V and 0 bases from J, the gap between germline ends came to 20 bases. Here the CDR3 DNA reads TGCAGCGTTGAGGGCAAGGGGGAAAGGTTAGCTAACTATGGCTACACCTTC. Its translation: CSVEGKGERLANYGYTF.

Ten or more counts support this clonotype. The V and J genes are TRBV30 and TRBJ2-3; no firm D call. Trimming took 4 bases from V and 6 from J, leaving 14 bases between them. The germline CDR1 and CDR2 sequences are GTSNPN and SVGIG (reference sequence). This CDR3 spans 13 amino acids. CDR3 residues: CAWTPLIGDTQYF. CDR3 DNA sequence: TGTGCCTGGACTCCCCTCATCGGGGATACGCAGTATTTT.

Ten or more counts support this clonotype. CDR3 protein: CASSPRTELQETQYF. The CDR3 DNA follows: TGTGCCAGCAGCCCACGGACAGAATTACAAGAGACCCAGTACTTC. The rearrangement links TRBV27 to TRBJ2-5; D is perhaps TRBD1 (6 bases). In germline, CDR1 is MNHEY, CDR2 SMNVEV (reference sequence). The CDR3 sequence is 15 residues long. V was shortened by 6 bases and J by 2 bases, with 16 bases between the two germline ends.

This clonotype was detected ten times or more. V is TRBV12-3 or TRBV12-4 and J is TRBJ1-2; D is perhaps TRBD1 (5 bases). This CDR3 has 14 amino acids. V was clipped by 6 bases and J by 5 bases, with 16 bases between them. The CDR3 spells CASSLVTGGYGYTF. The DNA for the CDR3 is TGTGCCAGCAGCCTAGTGACGGGGGGGTATGGCTACACCTTC.

The chain's CDR3 is CASSPRYPNLNTEAFF. Written as DNA, the CDR3 is TGTGCCAGCTCACCACGTTATCCGAACTTGAACACTGAAGCTTTCTTT. The chain employs TRBV18 and TRBJ1-1; D remains unclear. This CDR3 is built from 16 residues. Germline V gene data show CDR1 as KGHSH and CDR2 as LQKENI. V was trimmed by 1 base and J by 0 bases, leaving 12 bases between them.

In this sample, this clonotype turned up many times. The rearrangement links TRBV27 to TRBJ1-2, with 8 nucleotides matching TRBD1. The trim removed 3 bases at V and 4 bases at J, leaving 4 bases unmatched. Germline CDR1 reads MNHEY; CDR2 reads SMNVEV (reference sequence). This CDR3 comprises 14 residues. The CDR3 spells CASSFTGGSYGYTF. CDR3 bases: TGTGCCAGCAGTTTTACAGGGGGAAGCTATGGCTACACCTTC.

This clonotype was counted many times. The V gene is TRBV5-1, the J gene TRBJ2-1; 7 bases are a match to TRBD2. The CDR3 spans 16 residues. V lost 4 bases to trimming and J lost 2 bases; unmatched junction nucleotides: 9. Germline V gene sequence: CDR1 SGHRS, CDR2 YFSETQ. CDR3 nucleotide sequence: TGCGCCAGCAGCCTGGAGGGAGGGGCACCCTACAATGAGCAGTTCTTC. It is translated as CASSLEGGAPYNEQFF. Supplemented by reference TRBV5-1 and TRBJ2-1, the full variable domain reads KAGVTQTPRYLIKTRGQQVTLSCSPISGHRSVSWYQQTPGQGLQFLFEYFSETQRNKGNFPGRFSGRQFSNSRSEMNVSTLELGDSALYLCASSLEGGAPYNEQFFGPGTRLTVL.